These 9 T cell receptor beta chains were all obtained from the same sample, sequenced in a study of blood T cells in healthy people across ages. Sample-barcoded 5' priming and a J-beta primer mix drove a second PCR of roughly 6 to 12 cycles. TCRdb reprocessed the 5' RACE reads via MiXCR and lists one record per CDR3 protein. The repertoire has roughly 860,000 distinct CDR3 sequences, approximately 65% of them found once; the top ten carry 25% to 30%. Sample: blood. The receptors here all came from a man in his thirties or forties in good health.

This rearrangement joins TRBV12-3 or TRBV12-4 to TRBJ2-3; either TRBD1 or TRBD2 may fit D (5 bases each). With 3 bases removed from V and 7 bases from J, the gap between germline ends came to 11 bases. The CDR3 has 13 residues. The CDR3 DNA reads TGTGCCAGCAGTTTGGGGCAGGGACATACGCAGTATTTT. This sequence encodes CASSLGQGHTQYF.

This chain uses TRBV7-2 with TRBJ2-3; perhaps TRBD1 as D (5 bases). The CDR3 consists of 16 residues. Germline loops: CDR1 SGHTA, CDR2 FQGNSA. V gave up 4 bases and J gave up 4 bases, with 18 bases separating them. The CDR3 reads CASSWGPAREADTQYF. The CDR3 DNA sequence: TGTGCCAGCAGCTGGGGTCCTGCCAGGGAAGCAGATACGCAGTATTTT.

The chain recombines TRBV10-3 with TRBJ2-3; 11 positions match TRBD2. The CDR3 sequence is 20 residues long. Trimming cost V 4 bases and J 0 bases; bases outside gene matches: 15. Germline V gene sequence: CDR1 ENHRY, CDR2 SYGVKD. The chain's CDR3 is CAISGPEGTSGRPSTDTQYF. The CDR3 DNA is TGTGCCATCAGTGGGCCCGAGGGAACTAGCGGGAGACCTAGCACAGATACGCAGTATTTT.

This clonotype was detected once. The genes are TRBV30 and TRBJ2-6; possibly TRBD1 for D (5 bases). V was shortened by 3 bases and J by 1 base, with 7 bases between the two germline ends. The length of the CDR3 is 14 residues. Germline lookup yields CDR1 GTSNPN and CDR2 SVGIG (reference sequence). The CDR3 sequence is CAWSRVSGANVLTF. Here the CDR3 DNA reads TGTGCCTGGAGCAGGGTGTCTGGGGCCAACGTCCTGACTTTC.

The gene calls are TRBV3-1 and TRBJ1-1, with D possibly matching TRBD1 (5 bases). Germline V lookup: CDR1 LGHDT, CDR2 YNNKEL (reference sequence). The CDR3 runs to 15 residues. V lost 1 base to trimming and J lost 3 bases, with 12 bases between them. The DNA for the CDR3 is TGTGCCAGCAGCCAAGCTCTGGGGGTGGACACTGAAGCTTTCTTT. Translating it yields CASSQALGVDTEAFF.

This chain uses TRBV20-1 with TRBJ2-1; 7 bases are shared with TRBD2. Per the germline V gene, CDR1 is DFQATT and CDR2 is SNEGSKA (reference sequence). The J segment lost 5 bases and the V segment lost 1 base, leaving 5 bases of the junction unmatched. The CDR3 extends over 14 amino acids. The CDR3 coding sequence is TGCAGTGCTAGAGGAGCGGGGAGACACAATGAGCAGTTCTTC. This codes for CSARGAGRHNEQFF.

V usage is TRBV4-3 and J usage is TRBJ1-2; D gene ambiguous. The CDR3 covers 14 residues. Trimming took 4 bases from V and 2 from J, leaving 11 bases between them. Germline CDR1 reads LGHNA; CDR2 reads YSLEER. The CDR3 reads CASSPLHLNYGYTF. CDR3 DNA: TGCGCCAGCAGCCCCCTGCACTTGAACTATGGCTACACCTTC.

This clonotype appeared once. The V call is TRBV7-2, the J call TRBJ2-3, with TRBD2 matching over 11 bases. CDR1 and CDR2 (germline): SGHTA, FQGNSA. The trim removed 4 bases at V and 1 base at J, leaving 7 bases unmatched. The CDR3 spans 17 residues. The CDR3 nucleotides read TGTGCCAGCAGCTCCGCCCCACTAGCGGGGGGCACAGATACGCAGTATTTT. Translation gives CASSSAPLAGGTDTQYF.

This rearrangement joins TRBV20-1 to TRBJ2-3; possible D gene TRBD2, 6 bases. The CDR3 runs to 14 residues. Trimming took 5 bases from V and 4 from J, leaving 16 bases between them. Germline V CDR1 and CDR2: DFQATT, SNEGSKA (reference sequence). CDR3 residues: CSASSSGAADTQYF. The CDR3 nucleotides are TGCAGTGCTTCAAGCTCGGGAGCTGCAGATACGCAGTATTTT.